This T cell receptor beta chain was sequenced during a study of lung T cells in sarcoidosis with Löfgren's syndrome. Turning to the study itself: Löfgren's syndrome patients were the main repertoire analysis focus. General study points: Multiple Löfgren's syndrome patients reportedly shared TRAV12-1 and TRBV2 CDR3 motifs.

CDR3 length: 12 residues. Trimming removed 6 bases from V and 4 bases from J, with 11 bases in between. CDR1 and CDR2 from the germline V gene are DFQATT and SNEGSKA (reference sequence). TCRdb used MiXCR to reprocess the reads, holding one entry per CDR3 protein. The sample includes roughly 19,000 distinct CDR3 sequences, roughly 21% of them seen just once. A few counts support this clonotype. Its specificity is not known. This may stem from a read error, because a much larger clone lies one nucleotide away. The clonotype comes from a human donor with sarcoidosis (Löfgren's syndrome or another form), or a control subject (not recorded which). This chain joins TRBV20-1 and TRBJ2-3; D uncertain. The sequenced sample was CD4+ T cells from PBMCs. The CDR3 DNA is TGCAGTGCCACCATCCCGCCAGATACGCAGTATTTT. Its protein is CSATIPPDTQYF.